The 16 T cell receptor beta chains reported below all come from one sample, sequenced in a study of blood T cell repertoires in COVID-19. Using immunoSEQ multiplex PCR, the repertoire was profiled, and TCRdb retains in-frame clones only, with some absent. The data hold 300,000 to 400,000 clones, with over 80% observed a single time. The sample consisted of peripheral blood. These receptors all come from a woman between 45 and 60 years old with COVID-19, enrolled during active disease.

The chain carries TRBV19 and TRBJ2-5; 9 bases are shared with TRBD2. The germline CDR1 and CDR2 sequences are LNHDA and SQIVND (reference sequence). J was trimmed by 4 bases and V by 3 bases; bases with no gene match: 3. CDR3 length: 14 residues. In nucleotides, the CDR3 is TGTGCCAGTAGTATTGCTAGCGGGACAGAGACCCAGTACTTC. Translation: CASSIASGTETQYF.

This clone was counted once. The CDR3 DNA follows: TGTGCCAGCAGCTACCGGGACAGGGTTACTGGTGAGCAGTTCTTC. This gives the protein CASSYRDRVTGEQFF. V usage is TRBV5-6 and J usage is TRBJ2-1; 9 positions match TRBD1. CDR1 and CDR2 from the germline V gene are SGHDT and YYEEEE. This CDR3 spans 15 amino acids. With V trimmed by 3 bases and J by 9 bases, 10 bases remained unmatched.

The genes are TRBV7-7 and TRBJ2-2, with TRBD2 matching over 9 bases. The CDR3 sequence is 15 residues long. V was clipped by 2 bases and J by 6 bases; unmatched bases: 4. Germline V gene data show CDR1 as SSHAT and CDR2 as FNYEAQ (reference sequence). The CDR3 DNA follows: TGTGCCAGCAGCTTACTAGCGGGGAAGTCCGGGGAGCTGTTTTTT. This gives the protein CASSLLAGKSGELFF.

The rearrangement links TRBV11-3 to TRBJ2-2; D ambiguous. The CDR3 sequence is 14 residues long. The V end was cut by 3 bases, the J end by 1 base, with 6 bases between. Germline CDR1 reads SGHNT; CDR2 reads YENEEA. This CDR3 is CASSFAGNTGELFF. CDR3 sequence (DNA): TGTGCCAGCAGCTTCGCAGGGAACACCGGGGAGCTGTTTTTT.

This rearrangement joins TRBV2 to TRBJ2-1; TRBD1 agrees at 8 bases. The CDR3 contains 18 residues. Germline assignment: CDR1 SNHLY and CDR2 FYNNEI. With V trimmed by 2 bases and J by 3 bases, 12 bases remained unmatched. CDR3 in DNA: TGTGCCAGCAGTGAACTTGGGGATAGAACAGGGGGCTACAATGAGCAGTTCTTC. This codes for CASSELGDRTGGYNEQFF.

V gene TRBV30 combines with J gene TRBJ2-7; D not resolved. V was cut by 4 bases and J by 1 base, with 14 bases left in between. The CDR3 runs to 14 residues. CDR1 is GTSNPN and CDR2 is SVGIG in the germline V gene (reference sequence). Here the CDR3 reads CAWTATPVSYEQYF. The CDR3 coding sequence is TGTGCCTGGACTGCAACTCCCGTATCCTACGAGCAGTACTTC.

The chain has TRBV6-5 and TRBJ2-5, with D unresolved. The CDR3 spans 14 residues. The germline CDR1 and CDR2 sequences are MNHEY and SVGAGI. Trimming stripped 7 bases from V and 1 base from J, with 13 bases between. CDR3 nucleotides: TGTGCCAGCACCGGCTTGGGCCCCCAAGAGACCCAGTACTTC. Its translation is CASTGLGPQETQYF.

The sample holds a few counts of this clone. This rearrangement joins TRBV5-1 to TRBJ2-1, with a possible D match to TRBD2 (7 bases). Trimming stripped 4 bases from V and 7 bases from J, with 18 bases between. The germline gives CDR1 SGHRS, CDR2 YFSETQ. This CDR3 is 15 amino acids long. Here the CDR3 DNA reads TGCGCCAGCAGCACCGACAGGTCGGGGGGTAATGAGCAGTTCTTC. Translation: CASSTDRSGGNEQFF.

This chain connects TRBV21-1 to TRBJ2-3; TRBD2, the table's D call, was not compared with the DNA. TRBV21-1 is assigned pseudogene status. The CDR3 is 17 residues long. The CDR3 is CASSNPPAGGLVDTQYF. Written as DNA, the CDR3 is TGTGCCAGCAGCAACCCACCAGCGGGAGGGCTTGTAGATACGCAGTATTTT.

This chain uses TRBV29-1 with TRBJ1-1; D is possibly TRBD1 (5 bases). The CDR3 contains 13 residues. Trimming shortened V by 5 bases and J by 1 base, and 11 bases separated the two germline ends. CDR1 and CDR2 (germline): SQVTM, ANQGSEA. The DNA for the CDR3 is TGCAGCGTTCGAGGACAACCGAACACTGAAGCTTTCTTT. It yields the protein CSVRGQPNTEAFF.

CDR3 amino acids: CASRKAANYGYTF. CDR3 DNA: TGTGCCAGTAGAAAGGCGGCTAACTATGGCTACACCTTC. J is TRBJ1-2 and V is TRBV19; D remains ambiguous. Trimming left V 6 bases short and J 0 bases short, with 8 bases between. Germline-derived CDR1 and CDR2 are LNHDA and SQIVND (reference sequence). The CDR3 extends over 13 amino acids.

J is TRBJ2-1 and V is TRBV6-2 or TRBV6-3; tentative D call: TRBD2 (6 bases). V lost 0 bases to trimming and J lost 7 bases, with 16 bases between them. The CDR3 extends over 16 amino acids. Looked up from germline, CDR1 is MNHEY and CDR2 is SVGEGT. The DNA for the CDR3 is TGTGCCAGCAGTTACTCGAGATCTAGCGCTAAGAATGAGCAGTTCTTC. Translation gives CASSYSRSSAKNEQFF.

This chain joins TRBV5-1 and TRBJ1-5; D not resolved. This CDR3 region has 15 residues. The germline V and J ends were trimmed by 0 bases and 6 bases, with 13 bases remaining between them. Germline V gene sequence: CDR1 SGHRS, CDR2 YFSETQ. CDR3 amino acids: CASSLGQESSQPQHF. CDR3 DNA sequence: TGCGCCAGCAGCTTGGGACAAGAGTCAAGTCAGCCCCAGCATTTT.

The J gene is TRBJ2-7, the V gene TRBV7-9; D is possibly TRBD2 (6 bases). The CDR3 spans 15 residues. V was shortened by 1 base and J by 2 bases, with 12 bases between the two germline ends. In germline, CDR1 is SEHNR, CDR2 FQNEAQ (reference sequence). The CDR3 region has the DNA TGTGCCAGCAGCTTAGTGGGGGGTGGCCCCTACGAGCAGTACTTC. Residues: CASSLVGGGPYEQYF.

This clone showed up just once. The chain couples TRBV5-1 to TRBJ1-5, with D perhaps TRBD1 (6 bases). This CDR3 is built from 15 residues. Germline assignment: CDR1 SGHRS and CDR2 YFSETQ. With 4 bases removed from V and 0 bases from J, the gap between germline ends came to 11 bases. This CDR3 is CASSLDSLSNQPQHF. CDR3 nucleotides: TGCGCCAGCAGCCTGGACAGTCTTAGCAATCAGCCCCAGCATTTT.

The rearrangement uses TRBV28 and TRBJ1-1, with 7 bases matching TRBD1. This CDR3 has 16 residues. Germline-derived CDR1 and CDR2 are MDHEN and SYDVKM. Germline trimming cut 6 bases from V and 2 bases from J; bases unmatched to any gene: 12. The CDR3 DNA reads as TGTGCCAGCAGGCCCCCGCGGAGGGGGCTTAACACTGAAGCTTTCTTT. This gives the protein CASRPPRRGLNTEAFF.